These 16 T cell receptor beta chains share one sample of origin, sequenced in a study of CD8 T cells in Susac syndrome. RNA totalling roughly 0.45 to 1 ug underwent reverse transcription with random hexamers. TCRdb processed the immunoSEQ multiplex PCR reads anew with MiXCR; each CDR3 protein has one entry. The sample shows 100,000 to 150,000 distinct CDR3 sequences, approximately 93% of them seen only once. Sequenced: CD8+ T cells from PBMCs. These receptors were collected from a human donor with multiple sclerosis.

The V call is TRBV5-6, the J call TRBJ1-1, with 7 bases that match TRBD1. V shed 0 bases and J 3 bases; nucleotides not matched to a gene: 5. The CDR3 is 15 amino acids. Per the germline V gene, CDR1 is SGHDT and CDR2 is YYEEEE. The CDR3 DNA follows: TGTGCCAGCAGCTTGGATGGCAGGGGGTACACTGAAGCTTTCTTT. Residues: CASSLDGRGYTEAFF. Full variable domain (outside the CDR3, taken from reference TRBV5-6 and TRBJ1-1): DAGVTQSPTHLIKTRGQQVTLRCSPKSGHDTVSWYQQALGQGPQFIFQYYEEEERQRGNFPDRFSGHQFPNYSSELNVNALLLGDSALYLCASSLDGRGYTEAFFGQGTRLTVV.

V is TRBV7-2 and J is TRBJ1-5; 9 bases map to TRBD1. The CDR3 is 14 amino acids. Germline trimming cut 4 bases from V and 5 bases from J; bases unmatched to any gene: 3. Germline lookup yields CDR1 SGHTA and CDR2 FQGNSA. For the CDR3, the DNA is TGTGCCAGCAGCTGGACAGGGGTTCATCAGCCCCAGCATTTT. This codes for CASSWTGVHQPQHF.

The table lists this clonotype with a count of one. The chain carries TRBV4-1 and TRBJ2-5, with 7 bases that match TRBD2. CDR1 and CDR2 (germline): MGHRA, YSYEKL. V lost 1 base and J lost 3; bases outside the gene matches: 2. The CDR3 runs to 14 residues. The CDR3: CASSQVLAEETQYF. The CDR3 DNA follows: TGCGCCAGCAGCCAAGTTCTAGCGGAAGAGACCCAGTACTTC.

V is TRBV30 and J is TRBJ2-5; TRBD1 might be the D (6 bases). The CDR3 is made up of 13 amino acids. In germline, CDR1 is GTSNPN, CDR2 SVGIG (reference sequence). The V gene lost 7 bases and the J gene lost 10 bases, with 22 bases spanning the gap. CDR3 sequence: CASARANPGDQYF. CDR3 DNA: TGTGCCTCGGCCAGGGCAAACCCAGGGGACCAGTACTTC.

This clonotype was counted a single time. This rearrangement joins TRBV7-9 to TRBJ2-5; 8 positions match TRBD1. Per germline, CDR1 SEHNR and CDR2 FQNEAQ (reference sequence). Germline trimming cut 8 bases from V and 4 bases from J; bases unmatched to any gene: 6. This CDR3 region has 13 residues. The CDR3 bases are TGTGCCAGCGGGGCCAGGGGGCGAGAGACCCAGTACTTC. Protein sequence: CASGARGRETQYF.

CDR3 loop: CASSLNGGTGELFF. For the CDR3, the DNA is TGTGCCAGCAGTTTGAATGGGGGGACCGGGGAGCTGTTTTTT. The chain joins TRBV27 to TRBJ2-2; tentative D call: TRBD2 (6 bases). V lost 3 bases to trimming and J lost 5 bases, with 10 bases between them. The CDR3 is 14 residues long. The germline gives CDR1 MNHEY, CDR2 SMNVEV (reference sequence).

This chain connects TRBV19 to TRBJ1-1, with a possible D match to TRBD1 (5 bases). Trimming pared 4 bases from V and 0 bases from J, leaving 12 bases between. Germline-derived CDR1 and CDR2 are LNHDA and SQIVND (reference sequence). The CDR3 spans 15 residues. The CDR3 nucleotides are TGTGCCAGTAGTAGCCGACAGACCATGAACACTGAAGCTTTCTTT. Its protein product is CASSSRQTMNTEAFF.

The rearrangement joins TRBV6-1 to TRBJ2-1; TRBD1 aligns across 9 bases. With V trimmed by 8 bases and J by 2 bases, 4 bases remained unmatched. Germline V gene lookup returns CDR1 MNHNS and CDR2 SASEGT. The CDR3 extends over 14 amino acids. Written as DNA, the CDR3 is TGTGCCAGCTTGGACAGGGGCCCCTACAATGAGCAGTTCTTC. Amino acids: CASLDRGPYNEQFF.

The rearrangement links TRBV13 to TRBJ2-2; possibly TRBD2 for D (5 bases). This CDR3 spans 15 amino acids. CDR1 PRHDT and CDR2 FYEKMQ come from the germline V gene (reference sequence). Trimming removed 6 bases at V and 4 bases at J, with 15 bases between. In nucleotides, the CDR3 is TGTGCCAGCAGGCCCCGGGGAGTGGGCACCGGGGAGCTGTTTTTT. As protein: CASRPRGVGTGELFF.

The V gene is TRBV6-2 or TRBV6-3, the J gene TRBJ2-7; D not resolved. V shed 10 bases and J shed 1 base, with 20 bases lying between them. CDR1 and CDR2 (germline): MNHEY, SVGEGT. The CDR3 spans 15 residues. The CDR3 loop reads CATHGQIGRSYEQYV. CDR3 DNA sequence: TGTGCCACCCACGGGCAAATCGGGCGATCCTACGAGCAGTACGTC.

The chain is built from TRBV30 and TRBJ1-2; tentative D call: TRBD1 (5 bases). Germline V gene data show CDR1 as GTSNPN and CDR2 as SVGIG (reference sequence). The CDR3 contains 14 residues. V shed 4 bases and J shed 6 bases, with 18 bases lying between them. The CDR3 sequence is CAWTAVGGLDGYTF. The DNA of the CDR3 is TGTGCCTGGACCGCAGTTGGGGGTCTCGATGGCTACACCTTC. Using reference TRBV30 and TRBJ1-2 for the parts outside the CDR3, the full variable domain is SQTIHQWPATLVQPVGSPLSLECTVEGTSNPNLYWYRQAAGRGLQLLFYSVGIGQISSEVPQNLSASRPQDRQFILSSKKLLLSDSGFYLCAWTAVGGLDGYTFGSGTRLTVV.

This chain joins TRBV5-1 and TRBJ1-6; D is unclear. Trimming removed 4 bases from V and 0 bases from J, with 20 bases in between. The CDR3 is 19 amino acids. Germline assignment: CDR1 SGHRS and CDR2 YFSETQ. The CDR3: CASSPTWSGGSSYNSPLHF. Here the CDR3 DNA reads TGCGCCAGCAGCCCGACGTGGTCGGGCGGGAGCTCCTATAATTCACCCCTCCACTTT. The whole variable domain, filled in from reference TRBV5-1 and TRBJ1-6, reads KAGVTQTPRYLIKTRGQQVTLSCSPISGHRSVSWYQQTPGQGLQFLFEYFSETQRNKGNFPGRFSGRQFSNSRSEMNVSTLELGDSALYLCASSPTWSGGSSYNSPLHFGNGTRLTVT.

The V and J genes are TRBV9 and TRBJ2-3; 8 nucleotides agree with TRBD2. This CDR3 contains 16 residues. The ends lost 4 bases at V and 5 bases at J; junction bases unmatched: 12. Germline loops: CDR1 SGDLS, CDR2 YYNGEE. The CDR3 nucleotides read TGTGCCAGCAGCCCCCGACCGGGCGGGAGGCTAGATACGCAGTATTTT. Its protein product is CASSPRPGGRLDTQYF.

The V call is TRBV7-8, the J call TRBJ1-1, with 8 bases matching TRBD1. V trimming: 4 bases; J trimming: 1 base; junction bases outside the gene matches: 5. Germline-derived CDR1 and CDR2 are SGHVS and FQNEAQ. This CDR3 is 15 amino acids long. The CDR3 region has the DNA TGTGCCAGCAGCTGGTGGACAGGGTCGAACACTGAAGCTTTCTTT. Its protein is CASSWWTGSNTEAFF.

V gene TRBV14 combines with J gene TRBJ2-5; possibly TRBD1 for D (6 bases). Trimming removed 0 bases from V and 5 bases from J, with 19 bases in between. The CDR3 consists of 17 residues. Germline V lookup: CDR1 SGHDN, CDR2 FVKESK. In nucleotides, the CDR3 is TGTGCCAGCAGCCAAGATAATCGCCTGGGACAAAGGGAGACCCAGTACTTC. Translation: CASSQDNRLGQRETQYF. Filled out from reference TRBV14 and TRBJ2-5, the complete variable domain reads EAGVTQFPSHSVIEKGQTVTLRCDPISGHDNLYWYRRVMGKEIKFLLHFVKESKQDESGMPNNRFLAERTGGTYSTLKVQPAELEDSGVYFCASSQDNRLGQRETQYFGPGTRLLVL.

The genes are TRBV13 and TRBJ2-2; D unclear. Germline V CDR1 and CDR2: PRHDT, FYEKMQ (reference sequence). The germline V and J ends were trimmed by 2 bases and 6 bases, with 7 bases remaining between them. The CDR3 covers 13 residues. Here the CDR3 reads CASSLQGPGELFF. Here the CDR3 DNA reads TGTGCCAGCAGCTTACAAGGCCCCGGGGAGCTGTTTTTT.